This passage covers 7 T cell receptor beta chains from one sample sequenced in a study of T cell clones after liver transplantation. Their recognized antigens are unknown. Assay used: immunoSEQ multiplex PCR; TCRdb lists only in-frame clones, some missing. Of a few thousand clones listed, about a quarter are singletons. Sequencing of dividing CFSE-low cells from the MLR defined alloreactive TCRbeta sequences. The sample taken for sequencing was CD4+ T cells from cultured PBMCs. The receptors shown here come from a human patient who received a liver transplant. Some T cells may have come from the graft donor.

This clone was detected a few times. CDR3 nucleotide sequence: TGTGCCAGCAGTTCAGAGGGAAACTATCGCGGCTACACCTTC. This sequence encodes CASSSEGNYRGYTF. The chain uses TRBV6-1 and TRBJ1-2, with D hard to call. V lost 5 bases and J 8 bases, leaving 18 bases between the germline ends. Germline V CDR1 and CDR2: MNHNS, SASEGT. This CDR3 has 14 amino acids.

The chain couples TRBV11-3 to TRBJ2-7; a possible D gene is TRBD2 (5 bases). Germline loops: CDR1 SGHNT, CDR2 YENEEA. CDR3 length: 11 residues. V dropped 9 bases and J dropped 4 bases, with 10 bases sitting between them. This CDR3 reads CASVGVYEQYF. The CDR3 DNA reads as TGTGCCAGTGTCGGGGTGTACGAGCAGTACTTC.

This clone was seen a few times. The chain recombines TRBV7-2 with TRBJ2-7; 10 nucleotides agree with TRBD2. Germline CDR1 reads SGHTA; CDR2 reads FQGNSA. CDR3 length: 15 amino acids. Trimming removed 8 bases from V and 2 bases from J; junction bases left unmatched: 9. The CDR3 region has the DNA TGTGCCAGCCACTCGGTAGCGGGGGGACCCTACGAGCAGTACTTC. Translation: CASHSVAGGPYEQYF.

The rearrangement uses TRBV19 and TRBJ2-1; 8 bases line up with TRBD2. This CDR3 spans 15 amino acids. Germline assignment: CDR1 LNHDA and CDR2 SQIVND (reference sequence). J lost 9 bases, V lost 7 bases, and 14 bases had no gene match. The CDR3 sequence: CASKGSGAYFSEQFF. In DNA, the CDR3 is TGTGCCAGTAAGGGTAGCGGGGCCTATTTTAGTGAGCAGTTCTTC.

The gene calls are TRBV5-6 and TRBJ2-7; D is possibly TRBD1 (5 bases). The CDR3 runs 14 residues. The V end was cut by 2 bases, the J end by 1 base, with 10 bases between. Germline lookup yields CDR1 SGHDT and CDR2 YYEEEE. This chain's CDR3 is CASSLGAGSYEQYF. The CDR3 DNA reads TGTGCCAGCAGCTTAGGGGCCGGATCCTACGAGCAGTACTTC. Variable domain in full (rest from reference TRBV5-6 and TRBJ2-7): DAGVTQSPTHLIKTRGQQVTLRCSPKSGHDTVSWYQQALGQGPQFIFQYYEEEERQRGNFPDRFSGHQFPNYSSELNVNALLLGDSALYLCASSLGAGSYEQYFGPGTRLTVT.

This clone was detected only once. The V gene is TRBV21-1, the J gene TRBJ1-5; TRBD1, the table's D call, lacks a check against the DNA. TRBV21-1 is a pseudogene. The CDR3 is 14 amino acids. The CDR3 bases are TGTGCCAGCAGCGCCCACCCAGGGGCGAAGCCCCAGCATTTT. Its protein is CASSAHPGAKPQHF.

A word on this clone: A much more abundant neighbour one base away suggests this may be a read error. The chain employs TRBV6-5 and TRBJ2-7; 10 bases align to TRBD1. J gave up 1 base and V 4 bases, and 4 bases lay outside the gene matches. The CDR3 has 15 residues. Germline values: CDR1 MNHEY, CDR2 SVGAGI. The CDR3 here is CASSSGQGGSYEQYF. CDR3 sequence (DNA): TGTGCCAGCAGTTCCGGACAGGGGGGGTCCTACGAGCAGTACTTC.